Below are 14 T cell receptor beta chains sequenced from a single sample in a study of blood T cell repertoires in COVID-19. Some clones are missing from TCRdb's copy, which holds only in-frame ones; the method was immunoSEQ multiplex PCR. The profile shows roughly 150,000 clones, around 83% of them singletons. Sequenced sample: peripheral blood. The source of these receptors is a woman aged 45-59 years with COVID-19, enrolled during active disease.

The chain uses TRBV3-1 (or the pseudogene TRBV3-2) and TRBJ2-1; maybe TRBD1 (6 bases). This CDR3 contains 14 residues. Germline CDR1 is LGHDT and CDR2 is YNNKEL (reference sequence). V lost 3 bases to trimming and J lost 8 bases, with 14 bases between them. The CDR3 loop is CASSHTGTSYEQFF. As DNA, the CDR3 is TGTGCCAGCAGCCACACGGGGACATCTTATGAGCAGTTCTTC.

V usage is TRBV2 and J usage is TRBJ2-1; D is perhaps TRBD2 (6 bases). The CDR3 runs 14 residues. Germline CDR1 is SNHLY and CDR2 is FYNNEI. The V and J ends lost 2 bases and 8 bases respectively, with 13 bases between them. CDR3 nucleotide sequence: TGTGCCAGCAGTGAACAGGGACTGGTTGATGAGCAGTTCTTC. Translating it yields CASSEQGLVDEQFF. Full variable domain (outside the CDR3, taken from reference TRBV2 and TRBJ2-1): EPEVTQTPSHQVTQMGQEVILRCVPISNHLYFYWYRQILGQKVEFLVSFYNNEISEKSEIFDDQFSVERPDGSNFTLKIRSTKLEDSAMYFCASSEQGLVDEQFFGPGTRLTVL.

The rearrangement joins TRBV4-2 to TRBJ1-2; D ambiguous. Germline V gene data show CDR1 as LGHNA and CDR2 as YNFKEQ. This CDR3 has 13 residues. V gave up 4 bases and J gave up 3 bases, with 9 bases separating them. This chain's CDR3 is CASSRIEYYGYTF. CDR3 bases: TGTGCCAGCAGCCGAATCGAGTACTATGGCTACACCTTC.

The CDR3 coding sequence is TGTGCCAGCAGTTCGGGACAGGGTTCCGGCTACACCTTC. It translates to CASSSGQGSGYTF. The chain recombines TRBV12-3 or TRBV12-4 with TRBJ1-2; 9 bases agree with TRBD1. The junction had 5 bases not matched to a gene; V was cut back by 4 bases and J by 8 bases. This CDR3 has 13 amino acids.

This clone was observed a handful of times. This chain uses TRBV18 with TRBJ1-1, with TRBD1 as a possible D gene (5 bases). Per the germline V gene, CDR1 is KGHSH and CDR2 is LQKENI. Trimming took 0 bases from V and 1 from J, leaving 9 bases between them. This CDR3 is built from 15 residues. In DNA, the CDR3 is TGTGCCAGCTCACCACCGACAGAGCGGAACACTGAAGCTTTCTTT. This encodes CASSPPTERNTEAFF.

V gene TRBV30 combines with J gene TRBJ2-5; no clear D. This CDR3 comprises 13 residues. Trimming removed 5 bases at V and 4 bases at J, with 14 bases between. Germline CDR1 reads GTSNPN; CDR2 reads SVGIG (reference sequence). CDR3 sequence reads: CAWDDTLGETQYF. In nucleotides, the CDR3 is TGTGCCTGGGATGACACCCTGGGAGAGACCCAGTACTTC.

With regard to this clone: Other DNA variants within this sample encode the same CDR3. This chain joins TRBV3-1 (or the pseudogene TRBV3-2) and TRBJ2-5; no clear D gene. V lost 0 bases to trimming and J lost 4 bases, with 3 bases between them. The length of the CDR3 is 12 residues. Germline CDR1 reads LGHDT; CDR2 reads YNNKEL (reference sequence). The CDR3 here is CASSQDRETQYF. In nucleotides, the CDR3 is TGTGCCAGCAGCCAAGATCGAGAGACCCAGTACTTC.

Comments on this clone: Other nucleotide sequences from this sample produce the same CDR3. The V and J genes are TRBV9 and TRBJ1-6, with D tentatively TRBD1 (6 bases). Trimming removed 0 bases at V and 6 bases at J, with 7 bases between. Germline V CDR1 and CDR2: SGDLS, YYNGEE. There are 14 residues in the CDR3. CDR3 amino acids: CASSVAGVNSPLHF. In DNA form, the CDR3 reads TGTGCCAGCAGCGTAGCAGGGGTTAATTCACCCCTCCACTTT.

This clone was seen at least ten times. The rearrangement uses TRBV7-6 and TRBJ2-7; 8 nucleotides line up with TRBD2. The CDR3 extends over 14 amino acids. The V and J ends lost 5 bases and 4 bases, in that order; junction bases with no gene match: 7. The germline CDR1 and CDR2 sequences are SGHVS and FNYEAQ. DNA of the CDR3: TGTGCCAGCAGCGCCGCCAGCGGGGGTTACGAGCAGTACTTC. This translates into CASSAASGGYEQYF.

DNA of the CDR3: TGCGCCAGCAGCCAGGGGGCCTCTGGGGCCAACGTCCTGACTTTC. Residues: CASSQGASGANVLTF. This chain connects TRBV4-3 to TRBJ2-6; maybe TRBD1 (6 bases). CDR1 and CDR2 from the germline V gene are LGHNA and YSLEER. The V gene lost 3 bases and the J gene lost 0 bases, with 6 bases spanning the gap. The length of the CDR3 is 15 residues.

The chain recombines TRBV5-1 with TRBJ2-1; D gene uncertain. This CDR3 is built from 14 residues. Germline V gene lookup returns CDR1 SGHRS and CDR2 YFSETQ. V was cut by 4 bases and J by 2 bases, with 10 bases left in between. The CDR3 reads CASSVDTTYNEQFF. In DNA, the CDR3 is TGCGCCAGCAGCGTCGACACAACCTACAATGAGCAGTTCTTC.

The V and J genes are TRBV5-6 and TRBJ2-7; TRBD2 agrees at 8 bases. The CDR3 totals 16 residues. V gave up 4 bases and J gave up 0 bases; unmatched junction bases: 9. CDR1 and CDR2 from the germline V gene are SGHDT and YYEEEE. CDR3: CASSISGEHSSYEQYF. In nucleotides, the CDR3 is TGTGCCAGCAGCATTAGCGGGGAGCATAGCTCCTACGAGCAGTACTTC.

This clone was observed a single time. This chain connects TRBV6-4 to TRBJ2-3; tentatively, D is TRBD2 (5 bases). The germline V gene has CDR1 MRHNA and CDR2 SNTAGT. Trimming left V 0 bases short and J 0 bases short, with 10 bases between. The CDR3 contains 16 residues. The CDR3 loop is CASSDSWAGSTDTQYF. CDR3 DNA sequence: TGTGCCAGCAGTGACTCTTGGGCGGGTAGCACAGATACGCAGTATTTT.

The gene calls are TRBV5-6 and TRBJ2-7; TRBD1 matches at 8 bases. CDR3 size: 15 residues. With 0 bases clipped from V and 0 bases from J, the junction kept 2 bases outside the gene matches. From germline, CDR1 is SGHDT and CDR2 YYEEEE. The CDR3 region is CASSLAGTGSYEQYF. For the CDR3, the DNA is TGTGCCAGCAGCTTGGCCGGGACAGGCTCCTACGAGCAGTACTTC.